This is a list of T cell receptor beta chains from one sample in a study of blood T cells in healthy people across ages. TCRdb passed the 5' RACE reads through MiXCR, listing each CDR3 protein once. This sample yields roughly 1,500,000 distinct CDR3 sequences, of which about 35% are seen a single time; approximately 10% belongs to the top ten. The sequencing sample was made of blood. Receptor source: a woman aged 25 to 39 in good health. Both conserved end residues are part of each CDR3. D genes are given only for firm matches. The size of a clone is reported for some rows only, either as once, few or many, or as a class for expanded clones.

CDR3: CASSPTGGANSPLHF
DNA: TGTGCCAGCAGCCCGACGGGTGGGGCAAATTCACCCCTCCACTTT
size: few
D: .
J: TRBJ1-6
V: TRBV13

CDR3: CASSVGTSAVDTQYF
DNA: TGTGCCAGCAGCGTAGGGACTAGCGCGGTGGATACGCAGTATTTT
size: few
D: TRBD2
J: TRBJ2-3
V: TRBV9

CDR3: CASSQGLYSYNEQFF
DNA: TGTGCCAGCAGCCAAGGTCTCTACTCCTACAATGAGCAGTTCTTC
size: few
D: .
J: TRBJ2-1
V: TRBV14

CDR3: CASSLRQFYEQYF
DNA: TGTGCCAGCAGCTTAAGACAGTTCTACGAGCAGTACTTC
size: few
D: .
J: TRBJ2-7
V: TRBV11-2

CDR3: CASSPPGASNTEAFF
DNA: TGTGCCAGCAGCCCGCCAGGGGCTTCGAACACTGAAGCTTTCTTT
size: .
D: .
J: TRBJ1-1
V: TRBV2

CDR3: CASSGGGLLAKNIQYF
DNA: TGTGCCAGCAGTGGGGGTGGACTTCTAGCCAAAAACATTCAGTACTTC
size: few
D: .
J: TRBJ2-4
V: TRBV6-2/TRBV6-3

CDR3: CASGEGGTYEQYF
DNA: TGTGCCAGCGGGGAGGGGGGTACCTACGAGCAGTACTTC
size: .
D: .
J: TRBJ2-7
V: TRBV7-8

CDR3: CASLDGVPYNEQFF
DNA: TGTGCCAGCCTTGACGGGGTCCCCTACAATGAGCAGTTCTTC
size: .
D: .
J: TRBJ2-1
V: TRBV2

CDR3: CSVDAGPGLADYNKQFF
DNA: TGCAGCGTTGACGCTGGCCCGGGACTAGCGGACTACAATAAGCAGTTCTTC
size: .
D: TRBD2
J: TRBJ2-1
V: TRBV29-1

CDR3: CASGLMGTGELFF
DNA: TGTGCTAGTGGTTTGATGGGTACCGGGGAGCTGTTTTTT
size: once
D: .
J: TRBJ2-2
V: TRBV12-5

CDR3: CASSKGQLLAKNIQYF
DNA: TGTGCCAGCAGCAAGGGACAGTTACTAGCCAAAAACATTCAGTACTTC
size: few
D: TRBD1
J: TRBJ2-4
V: TRBV5-6

CDR3: CASTRGGGTYEQYF
DNA: TGTGCCAGCACACGCGGGGGCGGGACCTACGAGCAGTACTTC
size: few
D: .
J: TRBJ2-7
V: TRBV27

CDR3: CASSQETSGSIRDEQFF
DNA: TGTGCCAGCAGCCAAGAGACTAGCGGGAGCATTAGGGATGAGCAGTTCTTC
size: .
D: TRBD2
J: TRBJ2-1
V: TRBV3-1

CDR3: CASTRGSHSYGYTF
DNA: TGTGCCAGCACCCGAGGCTCTCACTCTTATGGCTACACCTTC
size: few
D: .
J: TRBJ1-2
V: TRBV7-9

CDR3: CSASPNDGPQSYEQYF
DNA: TGCAGTGCTAGCCCTAACGACGGCCCCCAATCCTACGAGCAGTACTTC
size: few
D: .
J: TRBJ2-7
V: TRBV20-1

CDR3: CASSQRGVSTDTQYF
DNA: TGTGCCAGCAGTCAGCGGGGGGTGTCCACAGATACGCAGTATTTT
size: .
D: TRBD2
J: TRBJ2-3
V: TRBV7-2

CDR3: CASSYDEGATYGYTF
DNA: TGTGCCAGCAGTTACGACGAAGGGGCCACCTATGGCTACACCTTC
size: few
D: .
J: TRBJ1-2
V: TRBV6-2/TRBV6-3

CDR3: CASSLATSGTETQYF
DNA: TGCGCCAGCAGCTTGGCTACTAGCGGGACGGAGACCCAGTACTTC
size: .
D: TRBD2
J: TRBJ2-5
V: TRBV5-1

CDR3: CSVEDPRGNIYGYTF
DNA: TGCAGCGTTGAAGATCCCCGTGGGAATATCTATGGCTACACCTTC
size: many
D: .
J: TRBJ1-2
V: TRBV29-1

CDR3: CSALARAGYQETQYF
DNA: TGCAGTGCTTTGGCGAGGGCTGGGTACCAAGAGACCCAGTACTTC
size: .
D: .
J: TRBJ2-5
V: TRBV20-1

CDR3: CRGSETVNTEAFF
DNA: TGCAGGGGGTCAGAGACGGTGAACACTGAAGCTTTCTTT
size: .
D: .
J: TRBJ1-1
V: TRBV20-1

CDR3: CASTTIIDGGTPSQETQYF
DNA: TGTGCCAGCACTACAATCATAGACGGCGGAACCCCGTCCCAAGAGACCCAGTACTTC
size: .
D: .
J: TRBJ2-5
V: TRBV28

CDR3: CASSTGQVNYEQYF
DNA: TGCGCCAGCAGCACAGGACAGGTAAACTACGAGCAGTACTTC
size: .
D: TRBD1
J: TRBJ2-7
V: TRBV5-1

CDR3: CASSQALAGGPNEQFF
DNA: TGCGCCAGCAGCCAGGCCTTAGCGGGAGGGCCCAATGAGCAGTTCTTC
size: many
D: TRBD2
J: TRBJ2-1
V: TRBV4-1

CDR3: CASSLRTSGGLYNEQFF
DNA: TGTGCCAGCAGCTTAAGGACTAGCGGGGGCTTATACAATGAGCAGTTCTTC
size: .
D: TRBD2
J: TRBJ2-1
V: TRBV11-2

CDR3: CASSLGHTPDSPLHF
DNA: TGTGCCAGCAGCCTCGGACATACCCCGGATTCACCCCTCCACTTT
size: .
D: .
J: TRBJ1-6
V: TRBV9

CDR3: CASSSFDRSNQPQHF
DNA: TGTGCCAGCAGCTCCTTTGACAGGAGCAATCAGCCCCAGCATTTT
size: .
D: .
J: TRBJ1-5
V: TRBV7-8

CDR3: CATSRDLTATTGPKVYEQYF
DNA: TGTGCCACCAGCAGAGATCTTACGGCGACTACGGGACCCAAGGTCTACGAGCAGTACTTC
size: few
D: .
J: TRBJ2-7
V: TRBV15

CDR3: CASTPGSRWGETQYF
DNA: TGTGCCAGCACGCCGGGCTCCCGATGGGGGGAGACCCAGTACTTC
size: few
D: .
J: TRBJ2-5
V: TRBV3-1

CDR3: CASSQVGPGGYTF
DNA: TGTGCCAGCAGCCAAGTAGGCCCTGGTGGCTACACCTTC
size: few
D: .
J: TRBJ1-2
V: TRBV3-1

CDR3: CASALAQETQYF
DNA: TGCGCCAGCGCTTTGGCCCAAGAGACCCAGTACTTC
size: .
D: .
J: TRBJ2-5
V: TRBV5-1

CDR3: CASSAVAGAPEFF
DNA: TGTGCCAGCAGCGCAGTGGCGGGAGCCCCCGAGTTCTTC
size: .
D: TRBD2
J: TRBJ2-1
V: TRBV11-3

CDR3: CASSLYELADFTDTQYF
DNA: TGTGCCAGCAGCTTGTATGAACTAGCGGATTTCACAGATACGCAGTATTTT
size: few
D: TRBD2
J: TRBJ2-3
V: TRBV13

CDR3: CASSGGGGSGAQHF
DNA: TGCGCCAGCAGTGGGGGCGGGGGGTCTGGGGCCCAGCATTTT
size: once
D: .
J: TRBJ1-5
V: TRBV10-2

CDR3: CASRETPTGYEQYF
DNA: TGTGCCAGCAGAGAGACACCGACCGGTTACGAGCAGTACTTC
size: few
D: .
J: TRBJ2-7
V: TRBV6-2/TRBV6-3

CDR3: CSAGTPLQETQYF
DNA: TGCAGTGCCGGGACACCCTTGCAAGAGACCCAGTACTTC
size: .
D: .
J: TRBJ2-5
V: TRBV20-1

CDR3: CASSFGVPRSGRTDTQYF
DNA: TGTGCCAGCAGCTTCGGCGTGCCGCGTAGCGGGCGCACAGATACGCAGTATTTT
size: .
D: TRBD2
J: TRBJ2-3
V: TRBV4-1

CDR3: CASSSRESGSWDRGEQFF
DNA: TGTGCCAGCAGCTCTCGGGAGTCCGGTTCATGGGACCGCGGTGAGCAGTTCTTC
size: few
D: .
J: TRBJ2-1
V: TRBV7-3

CDR3: CASSLGTSGNLGYREQYF
DNA: TGTGCCAGCAGCTTAGGGACTAGCGGGAATCTCGGGTATCGCGAGCAGTACTTC
size: .
D: TRBD2
J: TRBJ2-7
V: TRBV11-2

CDR3: CSARDQGSVVYGYTF
DNA: TGCAGTGCTAGAGATCAAGGGTCAGTGGTCTATGGCTACACCTTC
size: few
D: .
J: TRBJ1-2
V: TRBV20-1

CDR3: CSARVEVRGSYEQYF
DNA: TGCAGTGCTAGAGTGGAAGTCAGGGGATCCTACGAGCAGTACTTC
size: few
D: .
J: TRBJ2-7
V: TRBV20-1